This T cell receptor beta chain comes out of a study of immune cell composition in non-small cell lung cancer. V lost 5 bases and J lost 3, with 11 bases in between. CDR3 size: 14 residues. Germline-derived CDR1 and CDR2 are SNHLY and FYNNEI. Libraries were prepared by immunoSEQ multiplex PCR; TCRdb keeps only in-frame clonotypes and omits some of them. The sample carries 3,000 to 3,500 clones, roughly four fifths recorded once. Regarding this clone: Its target is not known.

Study-level findings and limits: Dominant in vivo tumour-associated clones were not shown to share tumour-reactive sequences. Adenocarcinomas with higher top tumour-associated clone frequency had more reactive TILs. Top 10 clone scores and clonality were higher in squamous than adenocarcinoma.

The TCR originated in a human donor with non-small cell lung cancer. Sequences were obtained from lung tumor tissue. The chain employs TRBV2 and TRBJ1-5; possibly TRBD1 for D (6 bases). The CDR3 is CASSSQGYNQPQHF. The CDR3 nucleotides read TGTGCCAGCAGTTCACAGGGCTACAATCAGCCCCAGCATTTT.